Listed here is a single T cell receptor (beta chain). Its antigen target is currently unknown. No much larger clone is present one base from it, and per-base qualities are unavailable. The sample is drawn from a study of response to subunit inactivated influenza vaccine (dated by TCRdb to 2016 to 2019). In the study overall: The study used deep quantitative T cell receptor repertoire profiling to track responses to a trivalent subunit inactivated influenza vaccine. The study at large found these results: The authors proposed that each seasonal influenza vaccination may bring in only a limited number of new T cells.

The receptor library was made with RT-PCR. The reads were generated on an Illumina HiSeq 2500. The raw public reads went through TCRdb reprocessing: fastp at Q25, MiXCR clone calling, in-frame beta chains kept. Each entry is one CDR3 protein sequence, shown with its most common DNA and genes. The sample profile shows around 520,000 distinct CDR3 sequences; around 25% of them were found once. The top ten clones comprise around 1.8% of the sample. The germline V gene gives CDR1 as SGHVS and CDR2 as FQNEAQ. V is cut back by 5 bases and J by 8 bases, with 10 bases in the junction unmatched. The CDR3, cysteine through phenylalanine, is 14 amino acids long. Only the CDR3 portion is preserved as DNA: 42 bases, with reading frame beginning at the first base.

The sequence was obtained from a man over 45 who received an inactivated influenza vaccine. Donor details come from another sample of the same person, matched by shared clones. The chain is encoded by TRBV7-8 joined to TRBJ1-2; 8 of the junction bases match TRBD1. Sequenced here: CD4+ T cells sorted from PBMCs, sampled 5 days after vaccination. This receptor has the CDR3 CASSRGWTGRGYTF. The DNA reads as follows: TGTGCCAGCAGCCGGGGCTGGACAGGGCGAGGCTACACCTTC.